There are many counts of the clone carrying this T cell receptor (beta chain). One entry per CDR3 protein results from TCRdb running MiXCR on the RACE reads. The data show about 41,000 distinct CDR3 sequences, 3.3% seen once. This CDR3 has 15 amino acids. Trimming cost V 3 bases and J 7 bases; bases outside gene matches: 9. Germline V CDR1 and CDR2: DFQATT, SNEGSKA (reference sequence). This entry comes from a study of human T cells and chemical hapten exposure. The time point here: patch test 2, 6 weeks after DPC sensitization. Stated treatment: therapeutic diphenylcyclopropenone sensitization with weekly scalp DPC.

The source of this sequence is a man aged 40-50 years with alopecia areata. Some clones in this sample may be carry-over from other donors' samples. This sequence joins TRBV20-1 and TRBJ1-6, with 7 nucleotides matching TRBD1. The sequences come from whole blood, collected in connection with sensitization to the hapten diphenylcyclopropenone (DPC). CDR3 sequence (DNA): TGCAGTGCTAGTAGTCCAGGGGGTAGGAATTCACCCCTCCACTTT. Translated: CSASSPGGRNSPLHF.